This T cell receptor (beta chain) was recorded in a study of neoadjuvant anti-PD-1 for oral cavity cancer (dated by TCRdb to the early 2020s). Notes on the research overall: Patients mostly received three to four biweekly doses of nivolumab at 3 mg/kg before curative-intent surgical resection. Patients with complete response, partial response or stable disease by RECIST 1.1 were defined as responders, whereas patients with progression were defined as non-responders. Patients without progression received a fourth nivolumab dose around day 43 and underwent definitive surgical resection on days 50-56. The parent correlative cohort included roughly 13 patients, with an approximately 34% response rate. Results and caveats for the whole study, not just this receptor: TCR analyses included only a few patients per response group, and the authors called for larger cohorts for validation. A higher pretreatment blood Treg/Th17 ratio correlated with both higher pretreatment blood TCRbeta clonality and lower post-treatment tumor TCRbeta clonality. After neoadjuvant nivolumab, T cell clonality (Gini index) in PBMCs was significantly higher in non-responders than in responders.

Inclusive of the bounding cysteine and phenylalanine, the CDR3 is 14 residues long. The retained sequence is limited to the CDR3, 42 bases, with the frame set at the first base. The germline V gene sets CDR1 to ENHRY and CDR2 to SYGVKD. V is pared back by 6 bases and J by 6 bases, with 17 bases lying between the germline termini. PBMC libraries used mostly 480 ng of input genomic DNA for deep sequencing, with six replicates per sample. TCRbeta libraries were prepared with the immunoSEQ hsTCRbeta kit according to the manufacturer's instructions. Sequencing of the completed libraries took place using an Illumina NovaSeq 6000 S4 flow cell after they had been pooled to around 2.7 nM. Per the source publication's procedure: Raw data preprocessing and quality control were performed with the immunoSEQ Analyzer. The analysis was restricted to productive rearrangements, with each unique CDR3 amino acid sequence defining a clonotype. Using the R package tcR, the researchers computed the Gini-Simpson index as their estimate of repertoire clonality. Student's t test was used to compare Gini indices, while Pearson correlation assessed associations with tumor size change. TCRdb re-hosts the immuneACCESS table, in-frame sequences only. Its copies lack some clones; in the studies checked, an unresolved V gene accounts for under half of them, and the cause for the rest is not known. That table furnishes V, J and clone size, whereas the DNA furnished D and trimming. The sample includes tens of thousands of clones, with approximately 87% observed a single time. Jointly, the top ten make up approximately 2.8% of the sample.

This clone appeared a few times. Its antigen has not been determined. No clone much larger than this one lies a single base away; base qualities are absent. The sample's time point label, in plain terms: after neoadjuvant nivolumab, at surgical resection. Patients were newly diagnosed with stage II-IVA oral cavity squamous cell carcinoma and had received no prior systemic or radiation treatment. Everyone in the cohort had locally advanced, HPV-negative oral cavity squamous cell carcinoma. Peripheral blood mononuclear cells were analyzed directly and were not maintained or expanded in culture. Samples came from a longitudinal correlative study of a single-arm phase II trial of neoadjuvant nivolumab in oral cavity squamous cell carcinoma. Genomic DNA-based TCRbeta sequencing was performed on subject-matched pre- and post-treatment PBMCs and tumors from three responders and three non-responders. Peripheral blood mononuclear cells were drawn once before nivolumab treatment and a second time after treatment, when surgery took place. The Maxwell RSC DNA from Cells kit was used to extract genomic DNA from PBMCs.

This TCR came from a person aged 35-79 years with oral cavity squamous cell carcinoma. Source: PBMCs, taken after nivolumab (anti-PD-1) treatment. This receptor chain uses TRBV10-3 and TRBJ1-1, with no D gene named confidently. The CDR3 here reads CAIRWGQNDAEAFF. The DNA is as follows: TGTGCCATCAGGTGGGGTCAGAACGACGCTGAAGCTTTCTTT.